The 20 T cell receptor beta chains given below trace back to one sample, sequenced in a study of regulatory T cells in long-lasting Graves disease (dated by TCRdb to 2020 to 2022). Sample time point, as interpreted from the label and publication: newly diagnosed GD, antithyroid drugs for less than 3 months. For both TCR sequencing and RNA sequencing, RNA was extracted from PBMCs in TRIzol. Library preparation was by multiplex PCR. Instrument used: Illumina HiSeq 4000. CDR3 regions were amplified by Arm-PCR with iRepertoire HTBI primers to construct TCR beta libraries. The public reads were quality trimmed at Q25 with fastp and then assembled into clones with MiXCR by TCRdb, keeping productive beta chains. Each CDR3 protein gets just one entry, which takes the most common genes and DNA from the rows behind it. Across this sample there are 550,000 or so distinct CDR3 sequences, with about 11% seen only once. The top ten constitute roughly 8.9% of the sample.

These data also formed part of another study, on T cells in Graves' hyperthyroidism and ophthalmopathy.

The material sequenced was peripheral blood mononuclear cells (PBMCs), taken at new diagnosis, from a patient treated with antithyroid drugs. These receptor sequences come from a woman aged 25 to 45 with Graves disease. Donor details come from another sample of the same person, matched by shared clones.

This clonotype was detected ten times or more. The V call is TRBV6-5, the J call TRBJ2-1; D might be TRBD1 (6 bases). Per germline, CDR1 MNHEY and CDR2 SVGAGI. The germline V and J ends were trimmed by 0 bases and 7 bases, with 28 bases remaining between them. This CDR3 is built from 20 residues. The CDR3 here is CASSYSSSLFPGEFGNEQFF. CDR3 coding DNA: TGTGCCAGCAGTTACTCGAGTAGCTTGTTCCCAGGGGAATTTGGGAATGAGCAGTTCTTC.

This clonotype was seen more than once but under ten times. The V call is TRBV10-3, the J call TRBJ2-3, with D possibly matching TRBD1 (5 bases). This CDR3 comprises 15 residues. V lost 5 bases to trimming and J lost 2 bases, with 14 bases between them. Germline-derived CDR1 and CDR2 are ENHRY and SYGVKD. CDR3 loop: CAISQGSIDTDTQYF. DNA for the CDR3: TGTGCCATCAGTCAGGGTTCCATAGACACAGATACGCAGTATTTT.

This clonotype was seen a handful of times. The CDR3 bases are TGTGCCAGCAGTCCCACAGGGAACAATGAGCAGTTCTTC. Its protein is CASSPTGNNEQFF. The chain recombines TRBV2 with TRBJ2-1, with D possibly being TRBD1 (6 bases). The CDR3 length is 13 residues. With 5 bases removed from V and 5 bases from J, the gap between germline ends came to 10 bases. Germline CDR1 SNHLY, CDR2 FYNNEI.

The J gene is TRBJ2-5, the V gene TRBV5-1; 7 nucleotides line up with TRBD1. V trimming: 4 bases; J trimming: 1 base; junction bases outside the gene matches: 7. CDR3 length: 15 amino acids. Per the germline V gene, CDR1 is SGHRS and CDR2 is YFSETQ. CDR3 sequence: CASSPYRGPQETQYF. CDR3 DNA sequence: TGCGCCAGCAGCCCCTACAGGGGACCCCAAGAGACCCAGTACTTC.

This clonotype was observed a handful of times. The chain joins TRBV5-1 to TRBJ2-7, with 7 positions matching TRBD2. V trimming: 2 bases; J trimming: 2 bases; junction bases outside the gene matches: 4. This CDR3 has 14 residues. Looked up from germline, CDR1 is SGHRS and CDR2 is YFSETQ. The CDR3 DNA follows: TGCGCCAGCAGCTTCACTAGCGCGACCTACGAGCAGTACTTC. Its translation: CASSFTSATYEQYF.

This clonotype occurred many times. The chain employs TRBV12-3 or TRBV12-4 and TRBJ2-1; 8 bases match TRBD2. The CDR3 runs to 15 residues. The V gene end was trimmed by 7 bases and the J gene end by 5 bases; junction bases not matched to a gene: 10. The CDR3 spells CASIRLAGGHNEQFF. CDR3 sequence (DNA): TGTGCCAGCATTCGTCTGGCGGGAGGTCACAATGAGCAGTTCTTC.

DNA for the CDR3: TGCGGTGGGGTCTCGGTCACTAGCAGATACAATGAGCAGTTCTTC. Its protein product is CGGVSVTSRYNEQFF. The rearrangement uses TRBV20-1 and TRBJ2-1; weak D call: TRBD2 (6 bases). Germline CDR1 is DFQATT and CDR2 is SNEGSKA (reference sequence). The CDR3 consists of 15 residues.

This clonotype was counted ten times or more. The chain links TRBV27 to TRBJ1-5; D not certain. V dropped 4 bases and J dropped 7 bases, with 20 bases sitting between them. The germline V gene encodes CDR1 MNHEY and CDR2 SMNVEV (reference sequence). The CDR3 consists of 16 residues. CDR3 DNA sequence: TGTGCCAGCAGTTCCTCTCTGGGCGGGTTGATACAGCCCCAGCATTTT. Translated: CASSSSLGGLIQPQHF.

This clonotype was observed at least ten times. The V and J genes are TRBV19 and TRBJ2-2; TRBD2 agrees at 9 bases. The V and J ends lost 3 bases and 3 bases, in that order; junction bases with no gene match: 8. Germline V gene sequence: CDR1 LNHDA, CDR2 SQIVND (reference sequence). There are 17 residues in the CDR3. The CDR3 is CASSMFRREGYTGELFF. CDR3 in DNA: TGTGCCAGTAGTATGTTTAGGCGGGAGGGATACACCGGGGAGCTGTTTTTT.

This clonotype was counted many times. The V call is TRBV30, the J call TRBJ1-4; no clear D gene. Germline V gene sequence: CDR1 GTSNPN, CDR2 SVGIG (reference sequence). Trimming removed 1 base at V and 4 bases at J, with 7 bases between. CDR3 size: 13 residues. This chain's CDR3 is CAWSAGFNEKLFF. The DNA of the CDR3 is TGTGCCTGGAGTGCGGGATTTAATGAAAAACTGTTTTTT.

A few counts support this clonotype. The V and J genes are TRBV7-3 and TRBJ2-1; tentative D call: TRBD2 (7 bases). V lost 1 base and J lost 0, with 16 bases in between. The CDR3 runs 18 residues. Germline V lookup: CDR1 SGHTA, CDR2 FQGTGA. The chain's CDR3 is CASSLSAGRGSSYNEQFF. The CDR3 DNA reads as TGTGCCAGCAGCTTAAGTGCGGGGAGGGGGAGCTCCTACAATGAGCAGTTCTTC.

This clonotype has a handful of counts. This chain links TRBV4-1 with TRBJ2-3; TRBD2 matches 14 bases. Trimming cost V 3 bases and J 5 bases; bases outside gene matches: 7. The CDR3 covers 17 residues. From germline, CDR1 is MGHRA and CDR2 YSYEKL. The CDR3 is CASSQGTSGRVVDTQYF. Here the CDR3 DNA reads TGCGCCAGCAGCCAGGGGACTAGCGGGAGAGTGGTAGATACGCAGTATTTT.

The chain uses TRBV12-3 or TRBV12-4 and TRBJ2-2; weak D call: TRBD2 (5 bases). The CDR3 is made up of 19 amino acids. Between the trimmed V and J ends, which lost 2 bases and 0 bases, there was a span of 19 bases. In DNA form, the CDR3 reads TGTGCCAGCAGTTTAACCCTAGGTACGGGGTTTTCGAACACCGGGGAGCTGTTTTTT. Its protein is CASSLTLGTGFSNTGELFF.

The CDR3 sequence is CASSYVGQGIRELFF. Here the CDR3 DNA reads TGTGCCAGCAGTTACGTTGGCCAGGGTATCCGGGAGCTGTTTTTT. The genes are TRBV6-9 and TRBJ2-2, with TRBD1 as a possible D gene (5 bases). Deletions cut 3 bases from V and 9 bases from J, with 17 bases between. The CDR3 sequence is 15 residues long. Germline V gene lookup returns CDR1 MNHGY and CDR2 SVAAGI.

Points on this clonotype: No conserved phenylalanine or tryptophan is present at the end of the CDR3, so a read error is the likely explanation. The CDR3 here is CASSPISGSYEQYL. The CDR3 coding sequence is TGTGCCAGCAGCCCCATTAGCGGGAGTTACGAGCAGTACCTC. V usage is TRBV9 and J usage is TRBJ2-7, with 9 positions matching TRBD2. Germline V gene sequence: CDR1 SGDLS, CDR2 YYNGEE. With 4 bases clipped from V and 4 bases from J, the junction kept 6 bases outside the gene matches. This CDR3 is 14 amino acids long.

There are many counts of this clonotype. This chain connects TRBV15 to TRBJ2-3; D is ambiguous. The CDR3 is 13 amino acids. V lost 5 bases, J lost 3 bases, and 9 bases lay in between. Germline CDR1 is LNHNV and CDR2 is YYDKDF (reference sequence). The CDR3 DNA reads as TGTGCCACCAGCCAAAGGGAAACAGATACGCAGTATTTT. Its protein is CATSQRETDTQYF.

This clonotype has ten or more counts. The chain joins TRBV18 to TRBJ2-1; a weak D match, TRBD2 (6 bases). The CDR3 loop spans 11 amino acids. V dropped 7 bases and J dropped 7 bases, with 8 bases sitting between them. Germline V gene lookup returns CDR1 KGHSH and CDR2 LQKENI. The CDR3 here is CASYGGNEQFF. The CDR3 nucleotides read TGTGCCAGCTATGGGGGGAATGAGCAGTTCTTC.

This clonotype was recorded many times. The genes are TRBV20-1 and TRBJ2-7, with 9 bases that match TRBD2. Germline V CDR1 and CDR2: DFQATT, SNEGSKA (reference sequence). J gave up 6 bases and V 5 bases, and 11 bases lay outside the gene matches. This CDR3 region has 14 residues. The CDR3 DNA follows: TGCAGTGCTTTCCTCACTAGCGGGCCCTCCGAGCAGTACTTC. The encoded protein is CSAFLTSGPSEQYF.

This clonotype occurred many times. The rearrangement joins TRBV10-3 to TRBJ2-3, with D possibly TRBD2 on 6 matching bases. This CDR3 contains 14 residues. The germline V and J ends were trimmed by 8 bases and 2 bases, with 14 bases remaining between them. Germline V gene lookup returns CDR1 ENHRY and CDR2 SYGVKD. The CDR3 region has the DNA TGTGCCATCGGGACTCCTACCATCACAGATACGCAGTATTTT. Residues: CAIGTPTITDTQYF.

The CDR3 DNA follows: TGTGCCAGCAGCAGGTCTTACTCCTACGAGCAGTACTTC. This encodes CASSRSYSYEQYF. The chain joins TRBV5-5 to TRBJ2-7, with D unclear. V was cut by 4 bases and J by 0 bases, with 8 bases left in between. The germline V gene has CDR1 SGHKS and CDR2 YYEKEE (reference sequence). CDR3 length equals 13 residues.